The 11 T cell receptor beta chains listed next were all sequenced from one sample in a study of breast tumors, draining lymph nodes, adjacent tissues. The lymph nodes were axillary draining lymph nodes from breast cancer patients. TCRdb re-derived calls from the multiplex PCR reads in MiXCR, one entry per CDR3 protein. Of about 120,000 distinct CDR3 sequences listed, just under 20% are singletons. Sequencing was carried out using axillary lymph node tissue. These receptors were collected from a female donor with breast cancer. Some clones in this sample may be carry-over from other donors' samples.

This clonotype was seen many times. The V gene is TRBV7-9, the J gene TRBJ2-3; TRBD2 is a possible D gene (5 bases). V lost 3 bases and J lost 6, with 16 bases in between. The germline V gene has CDR1 SEHNR and CDR2 FQNEAQ (reference sequence). CDR3 length equals 15 residues. The CDR3 coding sequence is TGTGCCAGCAGCTTCGGACGGGGAGTGGCGGATACGCAGTATTTT. This encodes CASSFGRGVADTQYF.

This clonotype was found many times. V and J are TRBV5-1 and TRBJ2-7; D unclear. The germline V gene has CDR1 SGHRS and CDR2 YFSETQ. The CDR3 spans 15 residues. Trimming cost V 1 base and J 2 bases, with 13 bases left between them. CDR3 bases: TGCGCCAGCAGCTTGAGTGTCAGTACGCCCTACGAGCAGTACTTC. Translated, it gives CASSLSVSTPYEQYF. Looking up the rest from reference TRBV5-1 and TRBJ2-7 gives the full variable domain: KAGVTQTPRYLIKTRGQQVTLSCSPISGHRSVSWYQQTPGQGLQFLFEYFSETQRNKGNFPGRFSGRQFSNSRSEMNVSTLELGDSALYLCASSLSVSTPYEQYFGPGTRLTVT.

This clonotype showed up many times. The J gene is TRBJ2-7, the V gene TRBV5-4, with 8 bases fitting TRBD1. CDR3 length: 16 residues. Unmatched junction bases numbered 12, after V lost 4 bases and J lost 3 bases. The germline CDR1 and CDR2 sequences are SGHNT and YYREEE (reference sequence). This CDR3 reads CASSLRTGSQIYEQYF. CDR3 coding DNA: TGTGCCAGCAGCCTCCGGACAGGGAGCCAAATCTACGAGCAGTACTTC.

Regarding this clonotype: A much larger clone lies a single base off, so this may be a read error. V and J are TRBV20-1 and TRBJ1-2, with a possible D match to TRBD1 (5 bases). V shed 1 base and J shed 4 bases, with 16 bases lying between them. The CDR3 extends over 15 amino acids. Looked up from germline, CDR1 is DFQATT and CDR2 is SNEGSKA (reference sequence). This CDR3 is CSARAVQGEGYGYTF. Written as DNA, the CDR3 is TGCAGTGCTAGAGCTGTACAAGGGGAAGGCTATGGCTACACCTTC.

J is TRBJ1-5 and V is TRBV19; unclear D gene. The CDR3 runs 15 residues. The germline V gene has CDR1 LNHDA and CDR2 SQIVND (reference sequence). The ends were cut back, 0 bases at V and 4 bases at J, with 10 bases in the middle. This CDR3 reads CASSIDPGGNQPQHF. CDR3 sequence (DNA): TGTGCCAGTAGTATAGATCCCGGAGGAAATCAGCCCCAGCATTTT.

In its sample, this clonotype was seen many times. This chain connects TRBV20-1 to TRBJ1-6; D is perhaps TRBD1 (5 bases). The length of the CDR3 is 15 residues. Germline CDR1 is DFQATT and CDR2 is SNEGSKA (reference sequence). Trimming pared 5 bases from V and 4 bases from J, leaving 15 bases between. CDR3 in DNA: TGCAGTGCTGGAAGGGTGGGGCAGTATAATTCACCCCTCCACTTT. This sequence encodes CSAGRVGQYNSPLHF.

With regard to this clonotype: A much larger clonotype is one base distant, so this may be a read error. The gene calls are TRBV4-2 and TRBJ1-5; D uncertain. Germline V gene data show CDR1 as LGHNA and CDR2 as YNFKEQ. The CDR3 covers 14 residues. The CDR3 region is CASGQGTANQPQHF. CDR3 coding DNA: TGTGCCAGCGGCCAAGGAACGGCGAATCAGCCCCAGCATTTT.

Worth noting for this clonotype: A read error may explain this, as a much larger clone is one base away. The conserved closing phenylalanine or tryptophan is absent in this CDR3, likely reflecting a read error. This chain connects TRBV7-9 to TRBJ2-7; D ambiguous. The CDR3 extends over 12 amino acids. CDR1 SEHNR and CDR2 FQNEAQ come from the germline V gene (reference sequence). V was pared by 1 base and J by 5 bases, with 6 bases between. The CDR3 region is CASSLGFDEQYL. The CDR3 DNA is TGTGCCAGCAGCTTAGGGTTCGACGAGCAGTACCTC.

Details on this clonotype: A read error may explain this, as a much larger clone is one base away. Here the CDR3 DNA reads TGTGCCAGCAGCCAAGATGCGGCGGGAGATCAAGAGGCCCAGTACTTC. Residues: CASSQDAAGDQEAQYF. This sequence joins TRBV4-2 and TRBJ2-5; TRBD2 agrees at 7 bases. Per the germline V gene, CDR1 is LGHNA and CDR2 is YNFKEQ. The CDR3 extends over 16 amino acids.

In this sample, this clonotype turned up many times. This chain connects TRBV27 to TRBJ2-1; TRBD1 aligns across 8 bases. With V trimmed by 5 bases and J by 6 bases, 6 bases remained unmatched. Germline assignment: CDR1 MNHEY and CDR2 SMNVEV (reference sequence). CDR3 length: 14 residues. The CDR3 spells CASSLRQGPNEQFF. The CDR3 bases are TGTGCCAGCAGTCTGCGACAGGGGCCCAATGAGCAGTTCTTC.

This clonotype was found many times. The rearrangement links TRBV12-3 or TRBV12-4 to TRBJ2-2; D tentatively fits TRBD1 or TRBD2 (5 bases each). The ends were cut back, 5 bases at V and 7 bases at J, with 8 bases in the middle. This CDR3 is 12 amino acids long. The chain's CDR3 is CASSAGGGELFF. CDR3 DNA sequence: TGTGCCAGCAGTGCTGGGGGCGGGGAGCTGTTTTTT.